This TCR beta chain is from a study of T cells in Graves' hyperthyroidism and ophthalmopathy. Template material for amplifying TCR beta CDR3 regions consisted of RNA transcripts. The HTBI primer set was used in a first-round RT-PCR of the TCR CDR3. TCRdb re-analysed the multiplex PCR reads in MiXCR, keeping a single row per CDR3 protein. The repertoire holds some 600,000 distinct CDR3 sequences, with around 45% as singletons. General study points: Most clonotypes expanded in thyroid above 0.001 were likewise present in blood. The authors' 13 V-J model separated ophthalmopathy from stable hyperthyroidism.

This clonotype was seen many times. Its antigen is as yet unknown. This CDR3 has 14 residues. The ends lost 5 bases at V and 1 base at J; junction bases unmatched: 3. Germline CDR1 is SGHTA and CDR2 is FQGNSA. This chain connects TRBV7-2 to TRBJ2-5; 8 nucleotides match TRBD2. This TCR was recovered from a woman younger than 35 with Graves' hyperthyroidism. Specimen: peripheral blood or thyroid tissue (not recorded which). The CDR3 region is CASSPAGGQETQYF. The CDR3 bases are TGTGCCAGCAGCCCTGCGGGGGGCCAAGAGACCCAGTACTTC.